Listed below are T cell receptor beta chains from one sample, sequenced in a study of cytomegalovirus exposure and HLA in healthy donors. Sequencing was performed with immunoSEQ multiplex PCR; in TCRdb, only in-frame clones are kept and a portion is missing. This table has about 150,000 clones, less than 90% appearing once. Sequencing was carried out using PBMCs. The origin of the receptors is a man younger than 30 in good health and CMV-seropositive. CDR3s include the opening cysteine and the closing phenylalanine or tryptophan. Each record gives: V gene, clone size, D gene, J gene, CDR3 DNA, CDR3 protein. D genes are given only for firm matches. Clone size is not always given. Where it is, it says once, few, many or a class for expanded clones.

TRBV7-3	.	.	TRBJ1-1	TGTGCCAGCAGCCCCCGGGCCCCGCAGGGTACAAGGACTGAAGCTTTCTTT	CASSPRAPQGTRTEAFF
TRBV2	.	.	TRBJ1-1	TGTGCCAGCAGTGAAGGGGTCAGGGTGAACACTGAAGCTTTCTTT	CASSEGVRVNTEAFF
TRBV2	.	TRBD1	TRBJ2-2	TGTGCCAGCAGTGGCAGGACAGGGGGCTTAGCCGGGGAGCTGTTTTTT	CASSGRTGGLAGELFF
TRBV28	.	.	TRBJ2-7	TGTGCCAGCAGTCTCCGCTACGAGCAGTACTTC	CASSLRYEQYF
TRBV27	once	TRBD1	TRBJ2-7	TGTGCCAGCAGTTTATCATTCACAGGGGGTTCCTACGAGCAGTACTTC	CASSLSFTGGSYEQYF
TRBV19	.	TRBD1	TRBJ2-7	TGTGCCAGCTCCCTCTCTTTGGGACAGGGGCAGCAGTACTTC	CASSLSLGQGQQYF
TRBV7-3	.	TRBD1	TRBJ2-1	TGTGCCAGCAGCACCGACAGGGGCGGAGGGGAGCAGTTCTTC	CASSTDRGGGEQFF
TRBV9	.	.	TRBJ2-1	TGTGCCAGCAGCGTAGAGGGAAGGAGCGGGTCCTACAATGAGCAGTTCTTC	CASSVEGRSGSYNEQFF
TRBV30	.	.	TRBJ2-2	TGTGCCTTCCCGAGGAAAGGCTTTTCGGGGGAGCTGTTTTTT	CAFPRKGFSGELFF
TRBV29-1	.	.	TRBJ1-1	TGCAGCGTCCGACAGGTATTGGGCACTGAAGCTTTCTTT	CSVRQVLGTEAFF
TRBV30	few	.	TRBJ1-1	TGTGCCTCGCCCCAGGGGTCGGGCACTGAAGCTTTCTTT	CASPQGSGTEAFF
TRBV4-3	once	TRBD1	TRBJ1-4	TGCGCCAGCAGCCAAGATAGGGGGACAGGGGACATGATTGTGTTTTTT	CASSQDRGTGDMIVFF
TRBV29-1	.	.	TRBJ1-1	TGCAGCGTATCCGTGACAACGAACACTGAAGCTTTCTTT	CSVSVTTNTEAFF
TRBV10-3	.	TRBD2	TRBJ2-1	TGTGCCATCAGTGATTTTAGACTAGCGGGGGTTCGATCCTACAATGAGCAGTTCTTC	CAISDFRLAGVRSYNEQFF
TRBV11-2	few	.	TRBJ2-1	TGTGCCAGCAGCGAACGGGACACATACAATGAGCAGTTCTTC	CASSERDTYNEQFF
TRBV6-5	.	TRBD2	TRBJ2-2	TGTGCCAGCAGTTACCCGGAGCGGGGTAACACCGGGGAGCTGTTTTTT	CASSYPERGNTGELFF
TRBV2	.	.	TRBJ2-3	TGTGCCAGCAGCCCTAGCCCAAGCACAGATACGCAGTATTTT	CASSPSPSTDTQYF
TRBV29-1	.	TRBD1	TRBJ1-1	TGCAGCACCGGGACAGTTGAAGGGAACACTGAAGCTTTCTTT	CSTGTVEGNTEAFF
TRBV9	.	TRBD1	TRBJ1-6	TGTGCCAGCAGCGCCCGGGACAGCTTTTCCTATAATTCACCCCTCCACTTT	CASSARDSFSYNSPLHF
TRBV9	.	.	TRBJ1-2	TGTGCCAGCAGCGTAGTTGGAGGAGTCCCCCCCCACACCTTC	CASSVVGGVPPHTF
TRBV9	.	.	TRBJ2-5	TGTGCCAGCAGCGTAGTAGGTAGCGGAGAGACCCAGTACTTC	CASSVVGSGETQYF
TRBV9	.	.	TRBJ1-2	TGTGCCAGCAGCGTGTCCAGTGGGGCCTATGGCTACACCTTC	CASSVSSGAYGYTF
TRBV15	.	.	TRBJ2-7	TGTGCCACCAGCAGAGGTGGAGGAGGGGACGTCTACGAGCAGTACTTC	CATSRGGGGDVYEQYF
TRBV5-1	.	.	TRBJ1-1	TGCGCCAGCAGCTTGGGGAACAGGAACACTGAAGCTTTCTTT	CASSLGNRNTEAFF
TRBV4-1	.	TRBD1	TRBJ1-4	TGCGCCAGCAGGCCAGGTGGACAGGGGAAAATTAATGAAAAACTGTTTTTT	CASRPGGQGKINEKLFF
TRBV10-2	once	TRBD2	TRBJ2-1	TGCGCCAGCAGTGAGTGGGGGGGGTCTCGGAATGAGCAGTTCTTC	CASSEWGGSRNEQFF
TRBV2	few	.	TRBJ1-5	TGTGCCAGCAGTGGGAGACAGGATCAGCCCCAGCATTTT	CASSGRQDQPQHF
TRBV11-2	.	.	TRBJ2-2	TGTGCCAGCAGCAAAGTCAGCAGGGACGGGGAGCTGTTTTTT	CASSKVSRDGELFF
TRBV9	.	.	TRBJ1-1	TGTGCCAGCAGCGTCTCCGGGAACACTGAAGCTTTCTTT	CASSVSGNTEAFF
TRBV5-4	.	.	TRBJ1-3	TGTGCCAGCAGCTTGACAGGGTCCGATGGAAACACCATATATTTT	CASSLTGSDGNTIYF
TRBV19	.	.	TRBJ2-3	TGTGCCAGTAGCCTCCCCCTCCGGGCAGATACGCAGTATTTT	CASSLPLRADTQYF
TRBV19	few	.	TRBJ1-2	TGTGCCAGTAGTATCGGGGACAAGACCAGAGGCTACACCTTC	CASSIGDKTRGYTF
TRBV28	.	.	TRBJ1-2	TGTGCCAGCAGTTTAACCTACTCAGGGGACGGCATCTATGGCTACACCTTC	CASSLTYSGDGIYGYTF
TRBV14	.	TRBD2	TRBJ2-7	TGTGCCAGCAGCCAAGGGGGACTAGCGGGGGACCTGGAGCAGTACTTC	CASSQGGLAGDLEQYF
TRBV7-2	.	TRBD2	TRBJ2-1	TGTGCCAGCAGCTTAGAAGTGGGAGGGCTCTACAATGAGCAGTTCTTC	CASSLEVGGLYNEQFF
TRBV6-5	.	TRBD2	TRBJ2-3	TGTGCCAGCAGTTACTTGGCGGGGGGCACAGATACGCAGTATTTT	CASSYLAGGTDTQYF
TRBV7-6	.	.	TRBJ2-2	TGTGCCAGCAGCCCCGACACCGGGGAGCTGTTTTTT	CASSPDTGELFF
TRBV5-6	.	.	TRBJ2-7	TGTGCCAGCAGCTATCTCGACAGCTACGAGCAGTACTTC	CASSYLDSYEQYF
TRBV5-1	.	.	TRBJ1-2	TGCGCCAGCAGCCCTCAGGGTAACTATGGCTACACCTTC	CASSPQGNYGYTF
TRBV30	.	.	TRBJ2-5	TGTGCCTGGAGTGTACGGCGCGGAGAGACCCAGTACTTC	CAWSVRRGETQYF
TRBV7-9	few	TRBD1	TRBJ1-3	TGTGCCAGCAGCTCGGGACAGCCAAACTCTGGAAACACCATATATTTT	CASSSGQPNSGNTIYF
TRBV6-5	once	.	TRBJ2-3	TGTGCCAGCAGTCCTTTGACTCCTCGCACAGATACGCAGTATTTT	CASSPLTPRTDTQYF
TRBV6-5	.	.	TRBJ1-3	TGTGCCAGCAGTTTACGTAGCTCTGGAAACACCATATATTTT	CASSLRSSGNTIYF
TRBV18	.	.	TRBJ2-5	TGTGCCAGCTCAAACAGGGTAGGAGAGACCCAGTACTTC	CASSNRVGETQYF
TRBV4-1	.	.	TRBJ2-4	TGCGCCAGACAGGGGGGGAACATTCAGTACTTC	CARQGGNIQYF